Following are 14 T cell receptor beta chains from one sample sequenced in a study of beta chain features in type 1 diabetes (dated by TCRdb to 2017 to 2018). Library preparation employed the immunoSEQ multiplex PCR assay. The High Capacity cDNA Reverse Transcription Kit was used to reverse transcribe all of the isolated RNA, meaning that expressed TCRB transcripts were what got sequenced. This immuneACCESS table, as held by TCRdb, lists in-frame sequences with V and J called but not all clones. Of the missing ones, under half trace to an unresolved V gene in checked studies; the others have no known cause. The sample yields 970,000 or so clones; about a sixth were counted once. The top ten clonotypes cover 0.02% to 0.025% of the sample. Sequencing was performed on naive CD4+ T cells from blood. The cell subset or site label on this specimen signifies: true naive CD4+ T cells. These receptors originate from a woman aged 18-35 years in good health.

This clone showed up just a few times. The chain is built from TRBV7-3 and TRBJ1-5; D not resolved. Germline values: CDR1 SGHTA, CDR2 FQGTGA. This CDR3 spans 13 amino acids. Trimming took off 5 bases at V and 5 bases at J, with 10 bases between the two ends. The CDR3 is CASSPDGYQPQHF. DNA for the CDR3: TGTGCCAGCAGCCCAGACGGTTATCAGCCCCAGCATTTT.

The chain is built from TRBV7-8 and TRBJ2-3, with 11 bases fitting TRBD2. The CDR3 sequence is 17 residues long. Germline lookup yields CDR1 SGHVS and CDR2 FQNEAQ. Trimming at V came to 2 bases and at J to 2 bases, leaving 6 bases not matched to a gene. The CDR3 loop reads CASSLLGSGRATDTQYF. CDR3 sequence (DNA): TGTGCCAGCAGCTTATTGGGTAGCGGGAGGGCCACAGATACGCAGTATTTT.

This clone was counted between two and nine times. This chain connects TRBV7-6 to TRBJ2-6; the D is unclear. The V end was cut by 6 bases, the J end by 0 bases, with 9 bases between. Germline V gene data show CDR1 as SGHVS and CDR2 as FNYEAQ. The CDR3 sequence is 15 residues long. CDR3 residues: CASSPAPSGANVLTF. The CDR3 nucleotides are TGTGCCAGCAGTCCAGCTCCCTCTGGGGCCAACGTCCTGACTTTC.

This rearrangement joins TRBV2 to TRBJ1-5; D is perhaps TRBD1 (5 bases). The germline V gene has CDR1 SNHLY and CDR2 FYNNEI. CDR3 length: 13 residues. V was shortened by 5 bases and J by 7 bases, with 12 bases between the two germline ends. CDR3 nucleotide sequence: TGTGCCAGCAGTAGGGAGGGGATACAGCCCCAGCATTTT. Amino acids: CASSREGIQPQHF.

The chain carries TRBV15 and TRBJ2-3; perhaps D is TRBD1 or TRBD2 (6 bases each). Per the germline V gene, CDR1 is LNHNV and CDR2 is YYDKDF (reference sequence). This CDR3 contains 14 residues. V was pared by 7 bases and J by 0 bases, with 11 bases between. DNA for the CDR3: TGTGCCACCAAAACAGGGACTAGCACAGATACGCAGTATTTT. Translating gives CATKTGTSTDTQYF.

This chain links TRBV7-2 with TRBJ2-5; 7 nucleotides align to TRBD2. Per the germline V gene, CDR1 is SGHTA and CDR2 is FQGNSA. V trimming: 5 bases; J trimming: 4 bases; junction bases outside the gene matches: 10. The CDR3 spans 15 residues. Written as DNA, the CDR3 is TGTGCCAGCAGCCTCGGGGGGATGAGTCGAGAGACCCAGTACTTC. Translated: CASSLGGMSRETQYF.

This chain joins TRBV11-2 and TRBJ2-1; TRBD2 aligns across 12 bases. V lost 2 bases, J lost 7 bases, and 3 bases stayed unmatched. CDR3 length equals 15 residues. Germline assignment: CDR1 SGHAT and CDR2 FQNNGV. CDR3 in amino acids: CASSLFGLAGNEQFF. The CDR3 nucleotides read TGTGCCAGCAGCTTATTCGGACTAGCGGGAAATGAGCAGTTCTTC. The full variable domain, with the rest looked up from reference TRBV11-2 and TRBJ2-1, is EAGVAQSPRYKIIEKRQSVAFWCNPISGHATLYWYQQILGQGPKLLIQFQNNGVVDDSQLPKDRFSAERLKGVDSTLKIQPAKLEDSAVYLCASSLFGLAGNEQFFGPGTRLTVL.

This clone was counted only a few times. The chain's CDR3 is CASSPWLNTEAFF. CDR3 DNA sequence: TGTGCCAGCTCACCGTGGTTGAACACTGAAGCTTTCTTT. V and J are TRBV18 and TRBJ1-1, with no clear D. Germline loops: CDR1 KGHSH, CDR2 LQKENI. The V end was cut by 3 bases, the J end by 0 bases, with 5 bases between. CDR3 length equals 13 residues.

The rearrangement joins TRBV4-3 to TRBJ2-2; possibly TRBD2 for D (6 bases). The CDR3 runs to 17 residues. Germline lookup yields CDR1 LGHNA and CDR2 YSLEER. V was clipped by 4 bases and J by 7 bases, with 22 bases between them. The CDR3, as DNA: TGCGCCAGCAGCCCCGTCCGGGACTCCGACTACAGCGGGGAGCTGTTTTTT. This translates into CASSPVRDSDYSGELFF.

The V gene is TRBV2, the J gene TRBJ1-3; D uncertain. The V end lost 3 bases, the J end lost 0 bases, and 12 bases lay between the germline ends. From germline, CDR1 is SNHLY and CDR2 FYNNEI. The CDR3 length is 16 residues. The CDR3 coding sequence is TGTGCCAGCAGTGATTTGGGGAGAATCTCTGGAAACACCATATATTTT. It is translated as CASSDLGRISGNTIYF.

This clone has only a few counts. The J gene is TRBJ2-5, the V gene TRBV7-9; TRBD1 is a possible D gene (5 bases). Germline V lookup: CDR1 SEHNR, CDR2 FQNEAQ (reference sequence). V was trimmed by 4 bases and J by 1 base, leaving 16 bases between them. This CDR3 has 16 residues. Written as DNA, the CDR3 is TGTGCCAGCAGCTCCAGACAGACAGTAACCCAAGAGACCCAGTACTTC. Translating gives CASSSRQTVTQETQYF.

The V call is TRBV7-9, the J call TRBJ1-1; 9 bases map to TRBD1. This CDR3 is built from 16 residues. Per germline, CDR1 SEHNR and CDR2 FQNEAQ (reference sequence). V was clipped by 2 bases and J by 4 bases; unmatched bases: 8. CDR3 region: CASSLLTGGLVTEAFF. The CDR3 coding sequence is TGTGCCAGCAGCTTACTGACAGGGGGATTGGTCACTGAAGCTTTCTTT.

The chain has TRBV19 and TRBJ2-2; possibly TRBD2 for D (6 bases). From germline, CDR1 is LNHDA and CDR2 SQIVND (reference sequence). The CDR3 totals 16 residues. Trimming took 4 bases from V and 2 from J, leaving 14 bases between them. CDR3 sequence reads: CASSKRRTTNTGELFF. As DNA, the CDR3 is TGTGCCAGTAGTAAACGTCGGACTACTAACACCGGGGAGCTGTTTTTT.

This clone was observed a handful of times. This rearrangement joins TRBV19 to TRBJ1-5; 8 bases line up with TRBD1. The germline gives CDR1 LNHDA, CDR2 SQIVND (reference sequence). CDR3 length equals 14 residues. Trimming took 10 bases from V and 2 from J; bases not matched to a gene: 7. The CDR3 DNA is TGTGCCACTGGGGGACAGGCGCGCAATCAGCCCCAGCATTTT. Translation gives CATGGQARNQPQHF. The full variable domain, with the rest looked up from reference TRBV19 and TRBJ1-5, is DGGITQSPKYLFRKEGQNVTLSCEQNLNHDAMYWYRQDPGQGLRLIYYSQIVNDFQKGDIAEGYSVSREKKESFPLTVTSAQKNPTAFYLCATGGQARNQPQHFGDGTRLSIL.